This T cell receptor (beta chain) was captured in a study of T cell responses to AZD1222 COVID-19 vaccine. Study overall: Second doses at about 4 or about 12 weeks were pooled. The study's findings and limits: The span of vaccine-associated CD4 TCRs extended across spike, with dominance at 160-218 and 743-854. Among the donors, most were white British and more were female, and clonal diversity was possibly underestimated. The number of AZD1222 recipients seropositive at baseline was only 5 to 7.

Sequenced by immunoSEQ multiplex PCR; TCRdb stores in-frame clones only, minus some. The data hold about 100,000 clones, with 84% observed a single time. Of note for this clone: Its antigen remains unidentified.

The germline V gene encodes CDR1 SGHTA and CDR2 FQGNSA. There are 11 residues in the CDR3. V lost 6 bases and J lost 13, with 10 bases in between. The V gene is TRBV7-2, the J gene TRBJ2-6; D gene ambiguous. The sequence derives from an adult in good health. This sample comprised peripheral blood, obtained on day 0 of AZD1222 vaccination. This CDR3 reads CASRRTTVLTF. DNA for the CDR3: TGTGCCAGCAGGCGAACTACGGTCCTGACTTTC.